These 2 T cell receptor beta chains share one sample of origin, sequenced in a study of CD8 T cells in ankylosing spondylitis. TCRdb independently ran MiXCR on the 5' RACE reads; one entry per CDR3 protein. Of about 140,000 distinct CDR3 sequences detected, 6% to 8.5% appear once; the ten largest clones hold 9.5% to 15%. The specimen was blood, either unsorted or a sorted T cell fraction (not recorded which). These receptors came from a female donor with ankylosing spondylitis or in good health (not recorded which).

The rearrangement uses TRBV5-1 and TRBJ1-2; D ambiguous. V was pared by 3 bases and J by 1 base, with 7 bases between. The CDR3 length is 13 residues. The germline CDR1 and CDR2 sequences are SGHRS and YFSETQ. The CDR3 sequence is CASSSLGNYGYTF. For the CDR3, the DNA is TGCGCCAGCAGCTCCCTCGGTAACTATGGCTACACCTTC.

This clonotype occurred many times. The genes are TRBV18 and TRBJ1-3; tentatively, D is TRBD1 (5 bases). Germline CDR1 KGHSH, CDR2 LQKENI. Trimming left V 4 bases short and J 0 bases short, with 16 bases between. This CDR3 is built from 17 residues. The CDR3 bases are TGTGCCAGCTCACTGATCCAAGGGGACCACTCTGGAAACACCATATATTTT. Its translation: CASSLIQGDHSGNTIYF.